Following are 21 T cell receptor beta chains from one sample sequenced in a study of blood T cell repertoires in COVID-19. Some clones are missing from TCRdb's copy, which holds only in-frame ones; the method was immunoSEQ multiplex PCR. The table records some 150,000 clones, under 90% of them present only once. Sequencing was carried out using peripheral blood. These receptors all stem from a human donor in a cohort sampled during active COVID-19.

The rearrangement links TRBV18 to TRBJ1-5, with D possibly TRBD1 on 5 matching bases. With 2 bases removed from V and 5 bases from J, the gap between germline ends came to 13 bases. The CDR3 sequence is 15 residues long. Germline V gene sequence: CDR1 KGHSH, CDR2 LQKENI. The CDR3 DNA sequence: TGTGCCAGCTCACCAGCGCAGGGCGCCGATCAGCCCCAGCATTTT. Its protein is CASSPAQGADQPQHF.

The chain couples TRBV27 to TRBJ1-1; D might be TRBD1 (5 bases). Between the trimmed V and J ends, which lost 3 bases and 1 base, there was a span of 15 bases. CDR1 is MNHEY, CDR2 SMNVEV, per germline (reference sequence). The CDR3 sequence is 16 residues long. Here the CDR3 DNA reads TGTGCCAGCAGTTTCCGCGCAAACAGGCCGAACACTGAAGCTTTCTTT. Protein product: CASSFRANRPNTEAFF.

The chain combines TRBV5-1 with TRBJ2-5; 13 nucleotides agree with TRBD2. V dropped 2 bases and J dropped 6; count of bases not matched to a gene: 4. The CDR3 contains 15 residues. CDR1 SGHRS and CDR2 YFSETQ come from the germline V gene. The CDR3 here is CASSFGTSGVKTQYF. The CDR3 DNA reads TGCGCCAGCAGCTTTGGGACTAGCGGGGTGAAGACCCAGTACTTC.

This chain uses TRBV7-2 with TRBJ1-2; 8 nucleotides match TRBD1. This CDR3 comprises 15 residues. Per germline, CDR1 SGHTA and CDR2 FQGNSA. The J segment lost 4 bases and the V segment lost 5 bases, leaving 9 bases of the junction unmatched. The CDR3 reads CASSPYGQGGYGYTF. CDR3 coding DNA: TGTGCCAGCAGCCCCTACGGACAGGGCGGCTATGGCTACACCTTC.

V gene TRBV4-3 combines with J gene TRBJ1-3; weak D call: TRBD1 (6 bases). V lost 1 base and J 3 bases, leaving 16 bases between the germline ends. Per germline, CDR1 LGHNA and CDR2 YSLEER. The CDR3 extends over 17 amino acids. CDR3 sequence (DNA): TGCGCCAGCAGCCAAGGAGGTGGGGGGGCTGGTGGAAACACCATATATTTT. Translated, it gives CASSQGGGGAGGNTIYF.

J is TRBJ1-6 and V is TRBV5-4, with a possible D match to TRBD1 (5 bases). This CDR3 has 12 amino acids. The germline V and J ends were trimmed by 2 bases and 8 bases, with 5 bases remaining between them. CDR1 is SGHNT, CDR2 YYREEE, per germline (reference sequence). The CDR3 here is CASSLQDSPLHF. The CDR3 bases are TGTGCCAGCAGCTTACAGGATTCACCCCTCCACTTT.

This clone appeared a few times. This sequence joins TRBV7-9 and TRBJ2-2, with a possible D match to TRBD1 (6 bases). Germline loops: CDR1 SEHNR, CDR2 FQNEAQ (reference sequence). The germline V and J ends were trimmed by 5 bases and 5 bases, with 9 bases remaining between them. This CDR3 is 13 amino acids long. The CDR3 nucleotides are TGTGCCAGCAGCGCTACAGGGACCGGGGAGCTGTTTTTT. Its protein is CASSATGTGELFF.

The V gene is TRBV5-1, the J gene TRBJ1-3, with a weak D call TRBD1 (6 bases). Trimming shortened V by 0 bases and J by 4 bases, and 8 bases separated the two germline ends. Looked up from germline, CDR1 is SGHRS and CDR2 is YFSETQ. This CDR3 is built from 14 residues. The CDR3 loop reads CASSLAGDGNTIYF. The CDR3 DNA reads as TGCGCCAGCAGCTTGGCAGGGGACGGAAACACCATATATTTT.

The CDR3 sequence is CARSLREGRGACNEQFF. CDR3 coding DNA: TGTGCCAGAAGCTTGAGGGAGGGGCGGGGTGCTTGCAATGAGCAGTTCTTC. V usage is TRBV5-3 and J usage is TRBJ2-1; TRBD2 matches 7 bases. TRBV5-3 is reported as an ORF; its role is uncertain. CDR3 length: 17 residues. J was trimmed by 6 bases and V by 1 base; bases with no gene match: 13.

The chain uses TRBV6-5 and TRBJ2-5; the match to TRBD2 covers 8 bases. The CDR3 is made up of 13 amino acids. Germline CDR1 is MNHEY and CDR2 is SVGAGI. Trimming at V came to 10 bases and at J to 5 bases, leaving 9 bases not matched to a gene. The CDR3 spells CAIERGPGETQYF. As DNA, the CDR3 is TGTGCCATCGAGCGGGGGCCAGGGGAGACCCAGTACTTC.

In its sample, this clone was seen many times. The chain uses TRBV3-1 (or the pseudogene TRBV3-2) and TRBJ1-2, with TRBD1 as a possible D gene (5 bases). The CDR3 contains 15 residues. Trimming cost V 4 bases and J 6 bases, with 18 bases left between them. The V gene's germline CDR1 is LGHDT and CDR2 YNNKEL (reference sequence). CDR3 nucleotide sequence: TGTGCCAGCAGCCCCGCGCGGCAGGGTATTAATGGCTACACCTTC. Its protein product is CASSPARQGINGYTF.

This chain links TRBV5-4 with TRBJ2-2; D is unresolved. The CDR3 contains 12 residues. The V end lost 2 bases, the J end lost 7 bases, and 6 bases lay between the germline ends. Germline-derived CDR1 and CDR2 are SGHNT and YYREEE (reference sequence). CDR3 in DNA: TGTGCCAGCAGCTTTGTTAACGGGGAGCTGTTTTTT. This encodes CASSFVNGELFF.

The chain employs TRBV5-1 and TRBJ2-3; the match to TRBD1 covers 10 bases. This CDR3 has 16 amino acids. Germline CDR1 reads SGHRS; CDR2 reads YFSETQ. Trimming cost V 0 bases and J 1 base; bases outside gene matches: 2. The chain's CDR3 is CASSLGGTGGTDTQYF. As DNA, the CDR3 is TGCGCCAGCAGCTTGGGTGGGACAGGGGGCACAGATACGCAGTATTTT.

This clone came up once. The CDR3 DNA sequence: TGTGCCAGTCAGTCACTGGCGGCGGAGACCCAGTACTTC. This sequence encodes CASQSLAAETQYF. The rearrangement joins TRBV19 to TRBJ2-5, with D uncertain. CDR3 length: 13 amino acids. The germline V gene has CDR1 LNHDA and CDR2 SQIVND (reference sequence). V lost 8 bases and J 5 bases, leaving 15 bases between the germline ends.

The chain employs TRBV30 and TRBJ1-1; D is undetermined. V gave up 3 bases and J gave up 2 bases, with 7 bases separating them. Germline CDR1 is GTSNPN and CDR2 is SVGIG (reference sequence). This CDR3 has 12 residues. DNA for the CDR3: TGTGCCTGGAGGGGCTTAAACACTGAAGCTTTCTTT. Its protein product is CAWRGLNTEAFF.

This chain joins TRBV6-4 and TRBJ1-2; D is ambiguous. V lost 2 bases and J lost 2, with 6 bases in between. The CDR3 consists of 13 residues. Per the germline V gene, CDR1 is MRHNA and CDR2 is SNTAGT. The CDR3 sequence: CASSDGQNYGYTF. As DNA, the CDR3 is TGTGCCAGCAGTGACGGGCAGAACTATGGCTACACCTTC.

The J gene is TRBJ2-3, the V gene TRBV19; 10 bases agree with TRBD1. Per the germline V gene, CDR1 is LNHDA and CDR2 is SQIVND (reference sequence). V lost 7 bases and J lost 2; bases outside the gene matches: 6. This CDR3 is 15 amino acids long. The CDR3 region is CASTRQGAITDTQYF. Here the CDR3 DNA reads TGTGCCAGTACCAGACAGGGGGCAATCACAGATACGCAGTATTTT. The full variable domain, rest sourced from reference TRBV19 and TRBJ2-3, is DGGITQSPKYLFRKEGQNVTLSCEQNLNHDAMYWYRQDPGQGLRLIYYSQIVNDFQKGDIAEGYSVSREKKESFPLTVTSAQKNPTAFYLCASTRQGAITDTQYFGPGTRLTVL.

This chain connects TRBV4-1 to TRBJ1-1, with TRBD1 identical over 8 bases. V dropped 4 bases and J dropped 5; count of bases not matched to a gene: 3. CDR1 and CDR2 (germline): MGHRA, YSYEKL. This CDR3 has 13 residues. DNA for the CDR3: TGCGCCAGCAGCCGGCAGGGGGCGACTGAAGCTTTCTTT. Its translation is CASSRQGATEAFF.

This sequence joins TRBV6-5 and TRBJ1-5; no firm D call. CDR3 size: 14 residues. Germline lookup yields CDR1 MNHEY and CDR2 SVGAGI. V was shortened by 6 bases and J by 3 bases, with 12 bases between the two germline ends. The CDR3 region is CASSSNSINQPQHF. In DNA form, the CDR3 reads TGTGCCAGCAGCTCCAACAGCATCAATCAGCCCCAGCATTTT.

The chain's CDR3 is CASSFQGALGYTF. The DNA for the CDR3 is TGTGCCAGCAGTTTCCAGGGGGCGCTTGGCTACACCTTC. This chain uses TRBV28 with TRBJ1-2, with 8 positions matching TRBD1. This CDR3 has 13 residues. Germline-derived CDR1 and CDR2 are MDHEN and SYDVKM. The J segment lost 7 bases and the V segment lost 3 bases, leaving 4 bases of the junction unmatched.

This chain links TRBV4-3 with TRBJ2-7, with TRBD2 matching 7 bases. The CDR3 is made up of 15 amino acids. V dropped 0 bases and J dropped 3; count of bases not matched to a gene: 5. The V gene's germline CDR1 is LGHNA and CDR2 YSLEER. The CDR3: CASSQDETGGYEQYF. The CDR3 DNA is TGCGCCAGCAGCCAAGACGAAACGGGGGGCTACGAGCAGTACTTC.